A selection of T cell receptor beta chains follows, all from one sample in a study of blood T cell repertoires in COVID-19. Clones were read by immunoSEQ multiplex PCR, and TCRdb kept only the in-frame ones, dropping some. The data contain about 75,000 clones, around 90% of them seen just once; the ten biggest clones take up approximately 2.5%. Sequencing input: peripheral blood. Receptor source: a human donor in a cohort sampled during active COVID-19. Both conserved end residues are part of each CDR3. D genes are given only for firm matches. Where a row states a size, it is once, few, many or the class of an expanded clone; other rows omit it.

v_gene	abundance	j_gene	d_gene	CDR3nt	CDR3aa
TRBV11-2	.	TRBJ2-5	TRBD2	TGTGCCAGCAGAACTAGCGGTGAGACCCAGTACTTC	CASRTSGETQYF
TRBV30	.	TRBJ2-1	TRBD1	TGTGCCTGGAGTGCCCCGGGACAGGGGTTCGATGAGCAGTTCTTC	CAWSAPGQGFDEQFF
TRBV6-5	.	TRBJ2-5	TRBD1	TGTGCCAGCAGTAAGACCCAGGGGGCGCTGGAGACCCAGTACTTC	CASSKTQGALETQYF
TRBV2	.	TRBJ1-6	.	TGTGCCAGCATTACAACCGATTCACCCCTCCACTTT	CASITTDSPLHF
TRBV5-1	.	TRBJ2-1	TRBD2	TGCGCCAGCAGCCCCAGCGGGGGGGTTTACAATGAGCAGTTCTTC	CASSPSGGVYNEQFF
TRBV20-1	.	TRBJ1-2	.	TGCAGTGCTAGTAAGAGGGTTCACTATGGCTACACCTTC	CSASKRVHYGYTF
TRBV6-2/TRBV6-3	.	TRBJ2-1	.	TGTGCCAGCAGTTATTCCCGGGACTCCTCCCACAGTGAGCAGTTCTTC	CASSYSRDSSHSEQFF
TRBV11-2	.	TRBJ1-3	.	TGTGCCAGCAGCTTAGATCAAACAGAAGGAAACACCATATATTTT	CASSLDQTEGNTIYF
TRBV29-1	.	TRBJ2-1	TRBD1	TGCAGCGCCAGGGACAGGCGTTCCTACAATGAGCAGTTCTTC	CSARDRRSYNEQFF
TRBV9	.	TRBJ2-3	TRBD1	TGTGCCAGCAGCCCAACCGGACAGGGACCAGATACGCAGTATTTT	CASSPTGQGPDTQYF
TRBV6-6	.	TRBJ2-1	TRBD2	TGTGCCAGCAGTTATGGGTCGGGGGGGACTAATGAGCAGTTCTTC	CASSYGSGGTNEQFF
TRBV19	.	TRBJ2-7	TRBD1	TGTGCCAGTAGTATGATCGGGACAGGGTCAGGCGAGCAGTACTTC	CASSMIGTGSGEQYF
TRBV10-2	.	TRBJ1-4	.	TGCGCCAGCAGAAGGGGGGGCGGGTATTCTAATGAAAAACTGTTTTTT	CASRRGGGYSNEKLFF
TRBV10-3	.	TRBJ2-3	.	TGTGCCATCAGTGACGGGGGCACAGATACGCAGTATTTT	CAISDGGTDTQYF
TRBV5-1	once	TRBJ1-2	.	TGCGCCAGCAGCCCCGGACAGATGGTCAATGGCTACACCTTC	CASSPGQMVNGYTF
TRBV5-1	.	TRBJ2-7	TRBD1	TGCGCCAGCAGCCCCCAAGGGGGGACAGGGATCCTCTACGAGCAGTACTTC	CASSPQGGTGILYEQYF
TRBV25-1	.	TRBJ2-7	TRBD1	TGTGCCAGCAGTGAAAGGGACAGTAACTACGAGCAGTACTTC	CASSERDSNYEQYF
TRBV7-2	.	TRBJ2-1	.	TGTGCCAGCAGCTTGGACTGGAGCTCCTACAATGAGCAGTTCTTC	CASSLDWSSYNEQFF
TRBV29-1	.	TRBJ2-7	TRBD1	TGCAGCGTTGAAGTGGACAGGGATGAGCAGTACTTC	CSVEVDRDEQYF
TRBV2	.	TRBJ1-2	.	TGTGCCAGCCTATCTACTAGGACAGAAAATGGCTACACCTTC	CASLSTRTENGYTF